This T cell receptor beta chain was documented in a study of blood T cell repertoires in COVID-19 (dated by TCRdb to about 2020). For the study in its entirety: Samples from collaborators originated in the United States, Italy and Spain and spanned both the acute and convalescent phases of COVID-19. The material from the prospective study consisted of cDNA or gDNA derived from T cells, B-cell-depleted T cells, or PBMCs. Nearly every sample came with metadata listing a de-identified subject ID, COVID-19 status, age in years and sex. Deeply sampled blood TCRbeta repertoires from subjects exposed to, actively infected with, or recovered from COVID-19 were included in the dataset. HLA class I and class II types, where available, came from metadata supplied by the sample provider rather than from assay-based typing. The samples were drawn from two sources: the first 160 participants of the ongoing ImmuneRACE study, and 1,000 to 1,500 subjects contributed by 6 global collaborators. The repertoires were made available in a free public database intended to serve as a resource for research on the immune response to SARS-CoV-2.

One collaborating source in Seattle enrolled patients while the patients were actively infected and followed the patients over time throughout the course of disease. Whole blood was collected in K2EDTA tubes by collaborating institutions according to the institutions' own protocols. For TCRbeta analysis, collaborator samples were shipped as frozen whole blood, as isolated PBMCs, or as DNA extracted from either sample type. General findings and caveats noted by the study authors: The amount of clinical and demographic metadata varied by source and participant and was provided uncurated.

Taken from the germline V gene, the CDR1 and CDR2 loops are SGHTA and FQGNSA. Trimming accounts for 5 bases at V and 4 bases at J, while the number of junction bases matched to no gene is 10. The CDR3 numbers 17 residues from cysteine through phenylalanine. The CDR3 DNA has 51 bases and is translated from base 1. TCRbeta CDR3 regions were amplified from genomic DNA using the immunoSEQ Assay, a bias-controlled multiplex PCR. Turning to the authors' computational methods: The number of nucleated cells in each sample was estimated from the amplification of reference gene primers within the assay. To quantify the absolute abundance of each unique TCRbeta CDR3 rearrangement, sequence reads were collapsed and filtered. Productive Simpson clonality was computed per sample as the square root of Simpson's diversity index over productive rearrangements. The table comes from immuneACCESS by way of TCRdb, which keeps in-frame sequences with V and J called. Part of the clones is missing from these tables; in studies checked, under half for an unresolved V gene and the rest for unknown reasons. For V, J and clone size, that table is used; D and trimming come from the DNA. The sample table shows just over 300,000 clones, and approximately 89% are seen once. The leading ten clones occupy about 2% of the sample.

As regards this clone: Its antigen target is currently unknown. Base quality data are lacking; no much larger clone is found one base away.

The TCR comes from a woman aged 25 to 45 with COVID-19, enrolled during active disease. Sequencing input: peripheral blood. The V and J segments used are TRBV7-2 and TRBJ2-3; 12 central nucleotides agree with TRBD2. The DNA sequence is given as TGTGCCAGCAGCCGGAGACTAGCGGGGGCGAACGCAGATACGCAGTATTTT. Its protein product is CASSRRLAGANADTQYF.